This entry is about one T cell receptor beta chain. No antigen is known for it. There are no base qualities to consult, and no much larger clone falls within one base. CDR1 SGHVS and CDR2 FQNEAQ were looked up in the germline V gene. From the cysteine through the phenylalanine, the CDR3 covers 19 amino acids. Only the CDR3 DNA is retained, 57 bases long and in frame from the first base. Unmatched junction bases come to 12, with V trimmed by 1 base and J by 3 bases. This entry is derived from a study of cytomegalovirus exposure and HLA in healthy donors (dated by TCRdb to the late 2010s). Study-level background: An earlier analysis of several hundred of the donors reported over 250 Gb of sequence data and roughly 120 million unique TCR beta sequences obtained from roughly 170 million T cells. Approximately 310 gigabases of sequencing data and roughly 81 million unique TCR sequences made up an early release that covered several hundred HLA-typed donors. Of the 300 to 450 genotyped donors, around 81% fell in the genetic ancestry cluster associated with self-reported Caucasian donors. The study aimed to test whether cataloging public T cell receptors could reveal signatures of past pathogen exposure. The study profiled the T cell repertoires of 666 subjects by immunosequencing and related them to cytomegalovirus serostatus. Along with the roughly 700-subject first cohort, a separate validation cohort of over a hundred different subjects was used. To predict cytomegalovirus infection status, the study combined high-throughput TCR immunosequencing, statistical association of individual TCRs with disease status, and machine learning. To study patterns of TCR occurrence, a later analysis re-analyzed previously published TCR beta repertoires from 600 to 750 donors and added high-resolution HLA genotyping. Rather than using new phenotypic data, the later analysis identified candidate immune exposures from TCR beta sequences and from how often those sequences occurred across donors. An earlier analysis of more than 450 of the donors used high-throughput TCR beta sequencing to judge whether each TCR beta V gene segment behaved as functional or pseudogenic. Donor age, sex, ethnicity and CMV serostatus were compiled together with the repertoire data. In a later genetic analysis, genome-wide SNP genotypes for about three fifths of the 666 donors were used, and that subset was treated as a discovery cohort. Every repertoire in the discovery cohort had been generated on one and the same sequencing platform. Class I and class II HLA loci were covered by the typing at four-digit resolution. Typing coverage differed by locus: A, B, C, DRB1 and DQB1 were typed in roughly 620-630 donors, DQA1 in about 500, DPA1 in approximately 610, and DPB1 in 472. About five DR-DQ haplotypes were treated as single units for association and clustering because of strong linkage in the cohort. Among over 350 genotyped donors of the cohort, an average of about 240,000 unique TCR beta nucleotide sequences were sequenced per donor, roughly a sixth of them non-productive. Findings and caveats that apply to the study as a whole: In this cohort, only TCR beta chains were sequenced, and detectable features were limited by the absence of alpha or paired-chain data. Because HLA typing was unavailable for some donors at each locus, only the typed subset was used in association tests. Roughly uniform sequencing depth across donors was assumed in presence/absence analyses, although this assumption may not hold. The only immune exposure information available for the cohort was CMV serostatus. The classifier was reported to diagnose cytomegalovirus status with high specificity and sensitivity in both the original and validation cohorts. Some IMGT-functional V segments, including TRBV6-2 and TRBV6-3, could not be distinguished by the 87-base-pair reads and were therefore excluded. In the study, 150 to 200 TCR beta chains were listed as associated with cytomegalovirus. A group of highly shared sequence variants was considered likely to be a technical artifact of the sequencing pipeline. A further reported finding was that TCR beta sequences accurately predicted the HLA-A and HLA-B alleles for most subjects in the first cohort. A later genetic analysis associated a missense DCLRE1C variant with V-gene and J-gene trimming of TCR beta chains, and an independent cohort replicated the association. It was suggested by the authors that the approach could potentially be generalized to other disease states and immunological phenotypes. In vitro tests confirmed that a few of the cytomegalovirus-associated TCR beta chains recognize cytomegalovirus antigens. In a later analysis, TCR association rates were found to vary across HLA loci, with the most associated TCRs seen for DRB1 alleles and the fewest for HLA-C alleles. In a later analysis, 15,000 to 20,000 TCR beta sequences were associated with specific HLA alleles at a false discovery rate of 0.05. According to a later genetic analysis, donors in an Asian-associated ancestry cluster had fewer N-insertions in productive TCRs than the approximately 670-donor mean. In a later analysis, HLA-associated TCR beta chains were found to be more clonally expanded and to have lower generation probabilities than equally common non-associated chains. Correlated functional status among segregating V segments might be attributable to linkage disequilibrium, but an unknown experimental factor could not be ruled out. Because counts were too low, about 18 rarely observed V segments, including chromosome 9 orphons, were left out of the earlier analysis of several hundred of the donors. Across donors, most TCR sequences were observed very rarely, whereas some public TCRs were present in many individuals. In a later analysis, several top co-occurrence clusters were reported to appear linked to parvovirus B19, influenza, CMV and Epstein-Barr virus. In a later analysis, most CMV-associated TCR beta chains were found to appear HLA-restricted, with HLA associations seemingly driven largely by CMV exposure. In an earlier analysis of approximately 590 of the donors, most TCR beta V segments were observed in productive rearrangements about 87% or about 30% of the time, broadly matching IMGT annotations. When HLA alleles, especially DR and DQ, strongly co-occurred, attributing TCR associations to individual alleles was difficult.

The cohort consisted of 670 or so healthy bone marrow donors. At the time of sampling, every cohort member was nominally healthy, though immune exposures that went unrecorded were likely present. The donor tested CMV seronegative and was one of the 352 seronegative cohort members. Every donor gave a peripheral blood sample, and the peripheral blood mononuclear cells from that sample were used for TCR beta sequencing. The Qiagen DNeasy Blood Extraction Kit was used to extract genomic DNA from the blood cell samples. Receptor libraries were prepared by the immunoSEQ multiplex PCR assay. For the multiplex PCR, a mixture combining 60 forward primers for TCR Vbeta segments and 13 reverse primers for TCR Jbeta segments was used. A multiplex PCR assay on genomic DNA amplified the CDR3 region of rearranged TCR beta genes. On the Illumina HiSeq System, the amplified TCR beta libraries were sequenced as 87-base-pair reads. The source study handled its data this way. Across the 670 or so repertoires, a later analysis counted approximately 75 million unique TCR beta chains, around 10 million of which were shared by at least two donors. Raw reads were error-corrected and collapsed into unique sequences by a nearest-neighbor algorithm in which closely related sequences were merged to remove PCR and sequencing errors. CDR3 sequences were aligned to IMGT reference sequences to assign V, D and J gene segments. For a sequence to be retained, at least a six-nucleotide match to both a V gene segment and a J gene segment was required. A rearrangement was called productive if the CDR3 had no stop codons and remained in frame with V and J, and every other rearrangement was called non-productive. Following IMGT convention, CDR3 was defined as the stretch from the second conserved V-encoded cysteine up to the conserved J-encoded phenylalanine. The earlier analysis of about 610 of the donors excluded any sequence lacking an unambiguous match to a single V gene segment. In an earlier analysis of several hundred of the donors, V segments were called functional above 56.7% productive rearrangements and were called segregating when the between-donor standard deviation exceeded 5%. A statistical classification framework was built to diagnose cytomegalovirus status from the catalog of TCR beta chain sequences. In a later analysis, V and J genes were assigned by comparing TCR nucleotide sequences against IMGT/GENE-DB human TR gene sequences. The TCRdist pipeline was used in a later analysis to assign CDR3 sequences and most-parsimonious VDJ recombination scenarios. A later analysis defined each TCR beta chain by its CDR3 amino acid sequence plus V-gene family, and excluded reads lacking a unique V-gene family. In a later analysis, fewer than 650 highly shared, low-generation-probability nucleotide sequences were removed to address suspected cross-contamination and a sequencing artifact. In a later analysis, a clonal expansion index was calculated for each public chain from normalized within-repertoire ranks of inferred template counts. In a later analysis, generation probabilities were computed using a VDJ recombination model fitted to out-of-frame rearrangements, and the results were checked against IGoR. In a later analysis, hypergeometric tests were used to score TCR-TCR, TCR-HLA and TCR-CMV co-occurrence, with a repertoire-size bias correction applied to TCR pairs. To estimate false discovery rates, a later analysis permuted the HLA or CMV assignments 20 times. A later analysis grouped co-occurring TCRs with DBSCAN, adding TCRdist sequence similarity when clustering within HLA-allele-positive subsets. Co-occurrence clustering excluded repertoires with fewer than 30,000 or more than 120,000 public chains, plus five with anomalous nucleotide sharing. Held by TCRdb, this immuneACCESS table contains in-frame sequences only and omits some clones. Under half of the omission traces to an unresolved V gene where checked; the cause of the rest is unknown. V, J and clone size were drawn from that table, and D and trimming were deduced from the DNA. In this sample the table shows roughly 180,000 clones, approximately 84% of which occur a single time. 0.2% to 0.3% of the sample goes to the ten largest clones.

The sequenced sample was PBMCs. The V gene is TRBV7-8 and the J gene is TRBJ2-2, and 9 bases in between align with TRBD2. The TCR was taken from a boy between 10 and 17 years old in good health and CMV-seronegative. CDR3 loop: CASSLGIGGGGVDTGELFF. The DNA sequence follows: TGTGCCAGCAGCTTAGGGATAGGAGGCGGGGGGGTCGACACCGGGGAGCTGTTTTTT.